One sample yielded the 29 T cell receptor beta chains listed below, sequenced in a study of blood T cell repertoires in COVID-19. Repertoires were generated with immunoSEQ multiplex PCR, while TCRdb's copy carries only in-frame clones and drops some. The table records around 170,000 clones, less than 85% of them present only once. Sequencing input: PBMCs or T cells enriched from blood (not recorded which). These receptor sequences come from a man aged 45-65 years who had recovered from COVID-19.

There are a few counts of this clone. This chain uses TRBV12-5 with TRBJ2-2; weak D call: TRBD1 (5 bases). The ends were cut back, 5 bases at V and 4 bases at J, with 11 bases in the middle. Germline V lookup: CDR1 LGHNT, CDR2 FRNRAP. The CDR3 contains 14 residues. CDR3 coding DNA: TGTGCTAGTGGTCCCCCGACAGTCACCGGGGAGCTGTTTTTT. Its protein product is CASGPPTVTGELFF.

The genes are TRBV7-2 and TRBJ1-1; tentative D call: TRBD1 (5 bases). Between the trimmed V and J ends, which lost 5 bases and 1 base, there was a span of 11 bases. The CDR3 runs to 14 residues. Germline-derived CDR1 and CDR2 are SGHTA and FQGNSA. This chain's CDR3 is CASSTRQTNTEAFF. CDR3 DNA: TGTGCCAGCAGCACCAGACAGACGAACACTGAAGCTTTCTTT.

The rearrangement links TRBV5-6 to TRBJ1-2; D is unclear. Germline assignment: CDR1 SGHDT and CDR2 YYEEEE. CDR3 size: 11 residues. Trimming cost V 4 bases and J 8 bases, with 9 bases left between them. The CDR3 spells CASSGRRGYTF. CDR3 DNA sequence: TGTGCCAGCAGCGGGCGCAGAGGCTACACCTTC.

V is TRBV7-9 and J is TRBJ2-7; no clear D gene. Germline assignment: CDR1 SEHNR and CDR2 FQNEAQ (reference sequence). The CDR3 spans 11 residues. The V gene lost 5 bases and the J gene lost 4 bases, with 6 bases spanning the gap. The CDR3 reads CASSPLYEQYF. DNA for the CDR3: TGTGCCAGCAGCCCCTTGTACGAGCAGTACTTC. The variable domain in full, with the rest retrieved from reference TRBV7-9 and TRBJ2-7, is DTGVSQNPRHKITKRGQNVTFRCDPISEHNRLYWYRQTLGQGPEFLTYFQNEAQLEKSRLLSDRFSAERPKGSFSTLEIQRTEQGDSAMYLCASSPLYEQYFGPGTRLTVT.

The V gene is TRBV12-5, the J gene TRBJ1-1, with TRBD1 matching over 7 bases. Looked up from germline, CDR1 is LGHNT and CDR2 is FRNRAP. V gave up 6 bases and J gave up 1 base; unmatched junction bases: 8. There are 15 residues in the CDR3. In nucleotides, the CDR3 is TGTGCTAGTGGCCGGACAGGAGAAAGGAACACTGAAGCTTTCTTT. It yields the protein CASGRTGERNTEAFF.

V and J are TRBV13 and TRBJ1-1; D not resolved. Germline values: CDR1 PRHDT, CDR2 FYEKMQ (reference sequence). With 5 bases removed from V and 2 bases from J, the gap between germline ends came to 6 bases. This CDR3 comprises 12 residues. CDR3 sequence: CASSQLNTEAFF. Here the CDR3 DNA reads TGTGCCAGCAGCCAGTTAAACACTGAAGCTTTCTTT.

The chain uses TRBV2 and TRBJ2-1; TRBD1 agrees at 9 bases. The length of the CDR3 is 11 residues. After removal of 5 bases from V and 12 bases from J, the junction contained 2 bases not matched to a gene. Germline lookup yields CDR1 SNHLY and CDR2 FYNNEI. The CDR3 DNA is TGTGCCAGCAGTCGACAGGGGGGGCAGTTCTTC. Residues: CASSRQGGQFF.

A single count supports this clone. V is TRBV7-9 and J is TRBJ2-7; TRBD1 aligns across 7 bases. J was trimmed by 0 bases and V by 4 bases; bases with no gene match: 6. Germline loops: CDR1 SEHNR, CDR2 FQNEAQ (reference sequence). The CDR3 runs 15 residues. The chain's CDR3 is CASSWDRQTSYEQYF. CDR3 nucleotide sequence: TGTGCCAGCAGCTGGGACAGACAGACCTCCTACGAGCAGTACTTC.

The genes are TRBV19 and TRBJ1-4, with D tentatively TRBD1 (5 bases). Germline-derived CDR1 and CDR2 are LNHDA and SQIVND (reference sequence). This CDR3 has 14 amino acids. Trimming pared 9 bases from V and 6 bases from J, leaving 17 bases between. The CDR3 here is CASRAADGDEKLFF. The CDR3 DNA follows: TGTGCCAGCAGGGCGGCAGATGGGGATGAAAAACTGTTTTTT. Using reference TRBV19 and TRBJ1-4 for the parts outside the CDR3, the full variable domain is DGGITQSPKYLFRKEGQNVTLSCEQNLNHDAMYWYRQDPGQGLRLIYYSQIVNDFQKGDIAEGYSVSREKKESFPLTVTSAQKNPTAFYLCASRAADGDEKLFFGSGTQLSVL.

This rearrangement joins TRBV11-2 to TRBJ2-7; TRBD1 matches at 9 bases. V dropped 4 bases and J dropped 3; count of bases not matched to a gene: 7. CDR3 length: 15 amino acids. Per germline, CDR1 SGHAT and CDR2 FQNNGV. The CDR3 nucleotides read TGTGCCAGCAGCTGGGAGACAGGGGGAAACTACGAGCAGTACTTC. Amino acid sequence: CASSWETGGNYEQYF.

V usage is TRBV6-5 and J usage is TRBJ1-5, with D unclear. The CDR3 is made up of 14 amino acids. The germline V gene encodes CDR1 MNHEY and CDR2 SVGAGI. The V gene lost 2 bases and the J gene lost 4 bases, with 9 bases spanning the gap. The CDR3 nucleotides are TGTGCCAGCAGTTACCGGGGAGCTAATCAGCCCCAGCATTTT. This encodes CASSYRGANQPQHF.

The gene calls are TRBV21-1 and TRBJ2-7; the D call TRBD1 from the table was never checked on the DNA. TRBV21-1 is an annotated pseudogene. The CDR3 spans 13 residues. The CDR3 spells CASMRGWAYEQYF. In nucleotides, the CDR3 is TGTGCCAGCATGAGGGGGTGGGCCTACGAGCAGTACTTC.

The chain recombines TRBV3-1 (or the pseudogene TRBV3-2) with TRBJ1-5, with 9 bases identical to TRBD1. Germline-derived CDR1 and CDR2 are LGHDT and YNNKEL (reference sequence). This CDR3 is built from 15 residues. With V trimmed by 3 bases and J by 4 bases, 4 bases remained unmatched. In DNA form, the CDR3 reads TGTGCCAGCAGCCACGGACAGGGGCAAAATCAGCCCCAGCATTTT. This codes for CASSHGQGQNQPQHF.

J is TRBJ1-1 and V is TRBV19, with 7 nucleotides matching TRBD1. Germline CDR1 reads LNHDA; CDR2 reads SQIVND (reference sequence). J lost 8 bases, V lost 6 bases, and 6 bases had no gene match. The CDR3 contains 12 residues. The CDR3 nucleotides are TGTGCCAGTAGCCCTGGGACAGCGGAAGCTTTCTTT. This encodes CASSPGTAEAFF.

The chain employs TRBV7-2 and TRBJ2-7, with 8 positions matching TRBD2. Trimming removed 2 bases from V and 6 bases from J; junction bases left unmatched: 12. Germline-derived CDR1 and CDR2 are SGHTA and FQGNSA. This CDR3 has 16 residues. The CDR3 sequence is CASSLSTSSGRGEQYF. The CDR3 DNA reads TGTGCCAGCAGCTTATCCACTTCAAGCGGGAGAGGCGAGCAGTACTTC.

The chain couples TRBV7-9 to TRBJ2-3; TRBD1 aligns across 9 bases. Looked up from germline, CDR1 is SEHNR and CDR2 is FQNEAQ (reference sequence). The CDR3 spans 16 residues. The junction had 6 bases not matched to a gene; V was cut back by 0 bases and J by 5 bases. CDR3 DNA sequence: TGTGCCAGCAGCTTAGCACAGGGGGCGTTTGTAGATACGCAGTATTTT. Translating gives CASSLAQGAFVDTQYF.

This rearrangement joins TRBV5-5 to TRBJ2-3; D call uncertain. The V and J ends lost 5 bases and 0 bases respectively, with 10 bases between them. Per germline, CDR1 SGHKS and CDR2 YYEKEE (reference sequence). The CDR3 is 14 amino acids. Here the CDR3 reads CASSIYRSTDTQYF. The CDR3 DNA reads TGTGCCAGCAGTATATACAGAAGCACAGATACGCAGTATTTT.

This sequence joins TRBV28 and TRBJ1-2, with 7 bases identical to TRBD1. The CDR3 loop spans 15 amino acids. Germline CDR1 is MDHEN and CDR2 is SYDVKM. V shed 7 bases and J 2 bases; nucleotides not matched to a gene: 10. This CDR3 is CASTLGGRGNYGYTF. The CDR3 DNA reads TGTGCCAGCACCCTGGGAGGCAGGGGGAACTATGGCTACACCTTC.

The chain joins TRBV9 to TRBJ1-6; TRBD1 might be the D (6 bases). V was clipped by 0 bases and J by 7 bases, with 11 bases between them. The germline V gene has CDR1 SGDLS and CDR2 YYNGEE. The CDR3 has 15 residues. The CDR3 DNA reads TGTGCCAGCAGCGTAGAGCTCCAGGGGAATTCACCCCTCCACTTT. It yields the protein CASSVELQGNSPLHF.

This chain joins TRBV6-6 and TRBJ2-3; 8 nucleotides line up with TRBD2. Germline lookup yields CDR1 MNHNY and CDR2 SVGAGI (reference sequence). This CDR3 is built from 11 residues. As DNA, the CDR3 is TGTGTAGCGGGACACACAGATACGCAGTATTTT. Its translation is CVAGHTDTQYF.

The chain links TRBV7-2 to TRBJ2-3; TRBD2 matches 12 bases. The CDR3 has 15 residues. CDR1 and CDR2 from the germline V gene are SGHTA and FQGNSA. The trim removed 4 bases at V and 6 bases at J, leaving 5 bases unmatched. The CDR3 sequence is CASSSWTSGDDTQYF. CDR3 bases: TGTGCCAGCAGCTCATGGACTAGCGGGGATGATACGCAGTATTTT.

The chain combines TRBV11-2 with TRBJ2-7; TRBD1 matches at 9 bases. Germline CDR1 and CDR2: SGHAT and FQNNGV. Losses at the gene ends were 4 bases for V and 7 bases for J; bases not matched to a gene: 5. The CDR3 has 13 residues. CDR3 DNA: TGTGCCAGCAGCTGGACAGGGGTTGGGGAGCAGTACTTC. This encodes CASSWTGVGEQYF. The whole variable domain, filled in from reference TRBV11-2 and TRBJ2-7, reads EAGVAQSPRYKIIEKRQSVAFWCNPISGHATLYWYQQILGQGPKLLIQFQNNGVVDDSQLPKDRFSAERLKGVDSTLKIQPAKLEDSAVYLCASSWTGVGEQYFGPGTRLTVT.

The genes are TRBV6-1 and TRBJ1-5, with 7 bases lining up with TRBD1. The CDR3 is 17 amino acids. With 4 bases clipped from V and 4 bases from J, the junction kept 13 bases outside the gene matches. Germline V CDR1 and CDR2: MNHNS, SASEGT. CDR3 sequence reads: CASSARPWTGENQPQHF. The DNA for the CDR3 is TGTGCCAGCAGTGCCCGTCCCTGGACAGGAGAAAATCAGCCCCAGCATTTT.

The V gene is TRBV29-1, the J gene TRBJ1-5; weak D call: TRBD1 (5 bases). V was trimmed by 4 bases and J by 1 base, leaving 8 bases between them. The CDR3 runs 13 residues. CDR1 and CDR2 (germline): SQVTM, ANQGSEA. The CDR3 loop is CSVGGVSNQPQHF. The CDR3 DNA follows: TGCAGCGTTGGGGGGGTAAGCAATCAGCCCCAGCATTTT. The full variable domain, its missing parts supplied by reference TRBV29-1 and TRBJ1-5, is SAVISQKPSRDICQRGTSLTIQCQVDSQVTMMFWYRQQPGQSLTLIATANQGSEATYESGFVIDKFPISRPNLTFSTLTVSNMSPEDSSIYLCSVGGVSNQPQHFGDGTRLSIL.

This clone has just a few counts. The genes are TRBV18 and TRBJ1-2; possible D gene TRBD1, 5 bases. The CDR3 contains 13 residues. V lost 3 bases and J 8 bases, leaving 13 bases between the germline ends. Germline CDR1 is KGHSH and CDR2 is LQKENI. The CDR3 spells CASSPGAGGGYTF. The CDR3 DNA follows: TGTGCCAGCTCACCCGGGGCGGGAGGAGGCTACACCTTC.

The V and J genes are TRBV19 and TRBJ2-7; D gene ambiguous. This CDR3 spans 14 amino acids. CDR1 is LNHDA, CDR2 SQIVND, per germline (reference sequence). The V end lost 0 bases, the J end lost 3 bases, and 9 bases lay between the germline ends. CDR3 sequence reads: CASSIEYSYYEQYF. The CDR3 DNA is TGTGCCAGTAGTATAGAGTACAGCTACTACGAGCAGTACTTC.

This clone was detected only once. The chain is built from TRBV4-3 and TRBJ1-2; 8 bases are shared with TRBD1. Germline CDR1 LGHNA, CDR2 YSLEER. V was clipped by 4 bases and J by 4 bases; unmatched bases: 5. The CDR3 is made up of 14 amino acids. The CDR3 loop reads CASSLTGGGYGYTF. In DNA, the CDR3 is TGCGCCAGCAGCCTTACAGGGGGTGGCTATGGCTACACCTTC.

V gene TRBV6-5 combines with J gene TRBJ1-2; 7 nucleotides line up with TRBD1. The CDR3 covers 14 residues. The germline V gene has CDR1 MNHEY and CDR2 SVGAGI. V was clipped by 6 bases and J by 7 bases; unmatched bases: 11. The chain's CDR3 is CASRDRYPSAGYTF. The CDR3 DNA follows: TGTGCCAGCAGGGACAGGTACCCCTCTGCTGGCTACACCTTC.

This chain joins TRBV9 and TRBJ2-2; D perhaps matches TRBD1 (6 bases). CDR1 and CDR2 from the germline V gene are SGDLS and YYNGEE. V dropped 2 bases and J dropped 0 bases, with 14 bases sitting between them. The CDR3 is made up of 17 amino acids. In DNA form, the CDR3 reads TGTGCCAGCAGCGTCTTCTCCGGGACACCGAACACCGGGGAGCTGTTTTTT. Its protein product is CASSVFSGTPNTGELFF. The whole variable domain, filled in from reference TRBV9 and TRBJ2-2, reads DSGVTQTPKHLITATGQRVTLRCSPRSGDLSVYWYQQSLDQGLQFLIQYYNGEERAKGNILERFSAQQFPDLHSELNLSSLELGDSALYFCASSVFSGTPNTGELFFGEGSRLTVL.